This TCR beta chain is from a study of blood T cell repertoires in COVID-19 (dated by TCRdb to 2018 to 2021). With respect to the entire study: The collaborator samples originated in the United States, Italy and Spain and spanned the acute and convalescent phases of COVID-19. The prospective study material was composed of cDNA or gDNA derived from T cells, B-cell-depleted T cells, or PBMCs. Subjects who had been exposed to COVID-19, were actively infected with it, or had recovered from it provided the deeply sampled blood TCRbeta repertoires that made up the dataset. A freely available public database, intended as a resource for researchers studying the immune response to SARS-CoV-2, is where the repertoires were released. The samples were drawn from two sources: the first 160 participants of the ongoing ImmuneRACE study, and about 1,300 subjects contributed by 6 global collaborators. Nearly every sample came with metadata listing a de-identified subject ID, COVID-19 status, age in years and sex. Where available, HLA class I and class II types were taken from metadata supplied by the sample provider and were not determined by assay-based typing.

In its sample, this clone was seen once. Its antigen specificity is not known. The sample holds no much larger clone one base away, and base qualities are not on file. The V and J ends are trimmed by 2 bases and 8 bases, leaving 13 bases between them. From a lookup of the germline V gene (reference sequence), CDR1 and CDR2 are SSHAT and FNYEAQ. Counted from cysteine to phenylalanine, this CDR3 has 14 amino acids. CDR3 DNA is the only sequence kept; it has 42 bases, read in frame from the first base. In Seattle, one collaborating source enrolled patients while the infection was active and tracked those patients longitudinally over the course of disease. Whole blood was collected in K2EDTA tubes by collaborating institutions according to the institutions' own protocols. For TCRbeta analysis, collaborator samples were shipped as frozen whole blood, as isolated PBMCs, or as DNA extracted from either sample type.

Paper-wide results and their limitations: The amount of clinical and demographic metadata varied by source and participant and was provided uncurated.

TCRbeta CDR3 regions were amplified from genomic DNA by means of the immunoSEQ Assay, a bias-controlled multiplex PCR. The authors' analysis ran thus. The number of nucleated cells in each sample was estimated by amplification of reference gene primers within the assay. Sequence reads were collapsed and filtered to measure the absolute abundance of every unique TCRbeta CDR3 rearrangement. Productive Simpson clonality was computed per sample as the square root of Simpson's diversity index over productive rearrangements. TCRdb carries this immuneACCESS record with in-frame sequences only. Its versions omit some clonotypes, under half of them owing to an unresolved V gene in the studies checked, with the rest unexplained. Clone size and V and J calls were adopted from that table, with D and trimming inferred from the DNA. In this sample the table shows fewer than 80,000 clones, around 80% of which occur a single time. Around 14% of the sample is held by the ten biggest clonotypes.

Sequences were obtained from peripheral blood. This TCR was sampled from a man in his sixties with COVID-19, enrolled during active disease. The chain couples TRBV7-7 to TRBJ2-1, and TRBD2 may be the D gene, going by 6 matching bases. The CDR3 reads CASSLRWGEDEQFF. In nucleotides, the sequence is TGTGCCAGCAGCTTACGGTGGGGGGAGGATGAGCAGTTCTTC. Joined to the reference TRBV7-7 and TRBJ2-1 proteins, this CDR3 gives the full variable domain: GAGVSQSPRYKVTKRGQDVTLRCDPISSHATLYWYQQALGQGPEFLTYFNYEAQPDKSGLPSDRFSAERPEGSISTLTIQRTEQRDSAMYRCASSLRWGEDEQFFGPGTRLTVL.